The clone carrying this TCR beta chain was detected many times. As to time point: longitudinal time-point 1 (baseline). PBMCs stored at -80 C, 2 million in total, were the source of the unsorted libraries. Each TCR transcript was tagged with a 10-nucleotide random UMI during 5'RACE. TCRdb ran MiXCR on the 5' RACE reads and lists one entry per CDR3 protein. The table lists tens of thousands of distinct CDR3 sequences, about 10% of them singletons. The sample is drawn from a study of neurological immune-mediated disorders. The sequence derives from a male donor with HTLV-1-associated myelopathy (HAM/TSP). The sample taken for sequencing was PBMCs.

Written as DNA, the CDR3 is TGTGCCAGCAGCTTAGTACTAGCGGCTACAGATACGCAGTATTTT. Translated, it gives CASSLVLAATDTQYF. The chain couples TRBV7-9 to TRBJ2-3, with 8 bases matching TRBD2. The germline CDR1 and CDR2 sequences are SEHNR and FQNEAQ (reference sequence). This CDR3 has 15 amino acids. V trimming: 1 base; J trimming: 3 bases; junction bases outside the gene matches: 3.